The next 24 T cell receptor beta chains were all read from a single sample in a study of blood T cell repertoires in COVID-19. Method: immunoSEQ multiplex PCR; TCRdb's copy keeps in-frame clones and lacks some. The sample includes about 210,000 clones, roughly 84% of them seen just once. The sequenced sample was PBMCs or T cells enriched from blood (not recorded which). All receptors come from a man aged 25 to 45 in a cohort exposed to, infected with or recovered from COVID-19 (not recorded which).

This clone appeared once. Other DNA variants within this sample encode the same CDR3. V and J are TRBV11-2 and TRBJ1-2, with 11 bases identical to TRBD1. Trimming took 3 bases from V and 6 from J; bases not matched to a gene: 0. CDR1 is SGHAT and CDR2 is FQNNGV in the germline V gene. The length of the CDR3 is 13 residues. CDR3 sequence (DNA): TGTGCCAGCAGCTTGGACAGGGGGCATGGCTACACCTTC. Encoded protein: CASSLDRGHGYTF.

V usage is TRBV5-6 and J usage is TRBJ1-2; 8 positions agree with TRBD1. With 3 bases clipped from V and 4 bases from J, the junction kept 2 bases outside the gene matches. Germline lookup yields CDR1 SGHDT and CDR2 YYEEEE. There are 13 residues in the CDR3. CDR3 coding DNA: TGTGCCAGCAGCTCAGGGGGCAGCTATGGCTACACCTTC. It yields the protein CASSSGGSYGYTF.

CDR3 nucleotide sequence: TGCGCCAGCAGTTGGACTAGCGGGACTCACACCGGGGAGCTGTTTTTT. Its protein product is CASSWTSGTHTGELFF. The chain uses TRBV5-1 and TRBJ2-2, with 12 nucleotides matching TRBD2. Unmatched junction bases numbered 5, after V lost 5 bases and J lost 3 bases. Germline loops: CDR1 SGHRS, CDR2 YFSETQ. The CDR3 spans 16 residues.

This clone appeared a few times. The chain combines TRBV29-1 with TRBJ2-7; possibly TRBD2 for D (6 bases). V shed 2 bases and J shed 7 bases, with 18 bases lying between them. The CDR3 is made up of 14 amino acids. The V gene's germline CDR1 is SQVTM and CDR2 ANQGSEA. The CDR3 DNA sequence: TGCAGCGTTGAATCCGGGACTCGGTTGGGTGAGCAGTACTTC. Translation: CSVESGTRLGEQYF.

The count of this clone is one. The germline gene is not matched at one end of the junction; a read error may be the cause. The rearrangement joins TRBV7-7 to TRBJ2-5; 7 bases align to TRBD2. Germline values: CDR1 SSHAT, CDR2 FNYEAQ (reference sequence). The length of the CDR3 is 16 residues. DNA for the CDR3: TGTGCTAGCAGCTTACGGGGCGGGGGTCGGAAAGAGACCCAGTACTTC. This translates into CASSLRGGGRKETQYF.

This clone was counted a single time. V gene TRBV15 combines with J gene TRBJ1-1; D not certain. Between the trimmed V and J ends, which lost 2 bases and 0 bases, there was a span of 7 bases. From germline, CDR1 is LNHNV and CDR2 YYDKDF (reference sequence). The CDR3 sequence is 14 residues long. The CDR3 reads CATSRTDMNTEAFF. DNA for the CDR3: TGTGCCACCAGCAGAACAGACATGAACACTGAAGCTTTCTTT. Full variable domain (outside the CDR3, taken from reference TRBV15 and TRBJ1-1): DAMVIQNPRYQVTQFGKPVTLSCSQTLNHNVMYWYQQKSSQAPKLLFHYYDKDFNNEADTPDNFQSRRPNTSFCFLDIRSPGLGDTAMYLCATSRTDMNTEAFFGQGTRLTVV.

The genes are TRBV4-3 and TRBJ2-1; weak D call: TRBD2 (6 bases). The V and J ends lost 3 bases and 0 bases respectively, with 6 bases between them. This CDR3 is 14 amino acids long. Germline CDR1 is LGHNA and CDR2 is YSLEER. The CDR3 loop reads CASSQDYSYNEQFF. The DNA of the CDR3 is TGCGCCAGCAGCCAGGACTACTCCTACAATGAGCAGTTCTTC.

This clone was seen once. This rearrangement joins TRBV11-2 to TRBJ2-1, with D tentatively TRBD2 (5 bases). Germline V lookup: CDR1 SGHAT, CDR2 FQNNGV. The CDR3 consists of 15 residues. V gave up 6 bases and J gave up 8 bases, with 20 bases separating them. The CDR3 protein is CASRVSGYYSDEQFF. CDR3 coding DNA: TGTGCCAGCAGAGTCTCCGGTTACTATAGCGATGAGCAGTTCTTC.

The gene calls are TRBV27 and TRBJ1-2; D is unclear. Germline V gives CDR1 MNHEY, CDR2 SMNVEV (reference sequence). The CDR3 is 16 residues long. The germline V and J ends were trimmed by 4 bases and 6 bases, with 21 bases remaining between them. CDR3 DNA: TGTGCCAGCAGTTCCCCGTCCAGGTCAGGCCTCAATGGCTACACCTTC. Its translation is CASSSPSRSGLNGYTF.

This sequence joins TRBV4-3 and TRBJ2-1; 11 nucleotides agree with TRBD2. This CDR3 contains 19 residues. The germline V gene encodes CDR1 LGHNA and CDR2 YSLEER. With V trimmed by 0 bases and J by 0 bases, 7 bases remained unmatched. The chain's CDR3 is CASSQELAGAINSYNEQFF. DNA of the CDR3: TGCGCCAGCAGCCAAGAACTAGCGGGAGCAATAAACTCCTACAATGAGCAGTTCTTC.

This clone was counted at least ten times. The chain employs TRBV5-6 and TRBJ2-3, with 12 bases fitting TRBD2. The germline gives CDR1 SGHDT, CDR2 YYEEEE. V dropped 0 bases and J dropped 6; count of bases not matched to a gene: 5. There are 16 residues in the CDR3. CDR3 sequence: CASSLVLAGGMDTQYF. The CDR3 nucleotides are TGTGCCAGCAGCTTGGTACTAGCGGGAGGAATGGATACGCAGTATTTT.

This chain links TRBV20-1 with TRBJ2-7; maybe TRBD1 (5 bases). This CDR3 spans 13 amino acids. Germline V lookup: CDR1 DFQATT, CDR2 SNEGSKA (reference sequence). The ends were cut back, 3 bases at V and 4 bases at J, with 13 bases in the middle. The CDR3 sequence: CSASRTRAYEQYF. The CDR3 DNA is TGCAGTGCTAGTAGGACACGGGCATACGAGCAGTACTTC.

The J gene is TRBJ2-6, the V gene TRBV5-5, with 7 positions matching TRBD1. J lost 0 bases, V lost 4 bases, and 7 bases had no gene match. CDR3 length: 17 residues. The V gene's germline CDR1 is SGHKS and CDR2 YYEKEE (reference sequence). In DNA, the CDR3 is TGTGCCAGCAGCGCCTTAGGGGGCTCCTCTGGGGCCAACGTCCTGACTTTC. Protein sequence: CASSALGGSSGANVLTF.

The V call is TRBV18, the J call TRBJ1-1, with D maybe TRBD1 (5 bases). In germline, CDR1 is KGHSH, CDR2 LQKENI. The CDR3 has 13 amino acids. Trimming shortened V by 6 bases and J by 1 base, and 9 bases separated the two germline ends. In DNA, the CDR3 is TGTGCCAGCTCTACTGACAGGAACACTGAAGCTTTCTTT. This encodes CASSTDRNTEAFF.

The CDR3 nucleotides are TGTGCCAGCAGCTTTGAGGGACAGAGGAATTCACCCCTCCACTTT. Its translation is CASSFEGQRNSPLHF. This sequence joins TRBV7-2 and TRBJ1-6; 7 bases map to TRBD1. V dropped 3 bases and J dropped 7; count of bases not matched to a gene: 6. This CDR3 is 15 amino acids long. Germline V lookup: CDR1 SGHTA, CDR2 FQGNSA.

This sequence joins TRBV3-1 (or the pseudogene TRBV3-2) and TRBJ2-7; 9 nucleotides line up with TRBD1. The CDR3 covers 15 residues. Unmatched junction bases numbered 5, after V lost 1 base and J lost 4 bases. From germline, CDR1 is LGHDT and CDR2 YNNKEL (reference sequence). The CDR3 protein is CASSQAGTGLYEQYF. In DNA, the CDR3 is TGTGCCAGCAGCCAAGCCGGGACAGGGCTTTACGAGCAGTACTTC.

The CDR3 bases are TGTGCCAGCAGCTCCTCCTGGCTAGCGGGAGTGGATGAGCAGTTCTTC. Translation: CASSSSWLAGVDEQFF. The chain links TRBV7-2 to TRBJ2-1; 10 bases fit TRBD2. The CDR3 runs 16 residues. Germline CDR1 reads SGHTA; CDR2 reads FQGNSA. Trimming at V came to 4 bases and at J to 8 bases, leaving 11 bases not matched to a gene.

The chain employs TRBV28 and TRBJ2-7; 9 bases are shared with TRBD1. This CDR3 contains 15 residues. CDR1 MDHEN and CDR2 SYDVKM come from the germline V gene. The V and J ends lost 4 bases and 0 bases, in that order; junction bases with no gene match: 4. CDR3 sequence (DNA): TGTGCCAGCAGTTACCGGGACAGGGACTCCTACGAGCAGTACTTC. Its translation: CASSYRDRDSYEQYF.

The CDR3, as DNA: TGTGCCAGCAGCTCCTCAATAAACGGGGATATTGATGGCTACACCTTC. Translated: CASSSSINGDIDGYTF. The chain carries TRBV28 and TRBJ1-2; D unclear. This CDR3 has 16 amino acids. Germline loops: CDR1 MDHEN, CDR2 SYDVKM. Trimming left V 6 bases short and J 6 bases short, with 23 bases between.

Only a few counts were recorded for this clone. V usage is TRBV14 and J usage is TRBJ2-7; 10 nucleotides match TRBD1. The CDR3 contains 15 residues. CDR1 SGHDN and CDR2 FVKESK come from the germline V gene. The V segment lost 2 bases and the J segment 5 bases; nucleotides outside the gene matches: 6. As DNA, the CDR3 is TGTGCCAGCAGCCAACGGACAGGGGGGTCCCACGAGCAGTACTTC. Translated: CASSQRTGGSHEQYF. Combining the CDR3 with reference TRBV14 and TRBJ2-7 gives the whole variable domain EAGVTQFPSHSVIEKGQTVTLRCDPISGHDNLYWYRRVMGKEIKFLLHFVKESKQDESGMPNNRFLAERTGGTYSTLKVQPAELEDSGVYFCASSQRTGGSHEQYFGPGTRLTVT.

This clone was recorded only once. This chain joins TRBV6-4 and TRBJ2-1, with 13 bases aligning to TRBD2. This CDR3 contains 16 residues. Trimming cost V 6 bases and J 2 bases; bases outside gene matches: 4. In germline, CDR1 is MRHNA, CDR2 SNTAGT. The CDR3 bases are TGTGCCAGCAGACCCGGGACTAGCGGGACCTACAATGAGCAGTTCTTC. It encodes CASRPGTSGTYNEQFF.

This clone was observed a few times. The chain has TRBV28 and TRBJ2-7; D is unclear. Trimming took 0 bases from V and 3 from J, leaving 15 bases between them. The CDR3 length is 16 residues. Germline values: CDR1 MDHEN, CDR2 SYDVKM. The CDR3 region is CASSLWTRRADYEQYF. The DNA for the CDR3 is TGTGCCAGCAGTTTATGGACACGCCGCGCAGACTACGAGCAGTACTTC.

The rearrangement links TRBV28 to TRBJ2-7; 10 bases line up with TRBD2. Germline trimming cut 1 base from V and 7 bases from J; bases unmatched to any gene: 7. The V gene's germline CDR1 is MDHEN and CDR2 SYDVKM. This CDR3 has 15 amino acids. The CDR3 loop reads CASSLSLAGLFEQYF. CDR3 DNA: TGTGCCAGCAGTTTATCACTAGCGGGACTCTTTGAGCAGTACTTC.

The V call is TRBV4-1, the J call TRBJ2-1; unclear D gene. V lost 1 base to trimming and J lost 6 bases, with 7 bases between them. The CDR3 has 13 residues. The germline gives CDR1 MGHRA, CDR2 YSYEKL. DNA of the CDR3: TGCGCCAGCAGCCAAGGAGGATTCAATGAGCAGTTCTTC. It codes for CASSQGGFNEQFF.